This T cell receptor beta chain originates from a study of cytomegalovirus exposure and HLA in healthy donors. Overall study findings and caveats: A missense variant in DCLRE1C was later tied to TCR beta V- and J-gene trimming.

Germline V gene lookup returns CDR1 SGHRS and CDR2 YFSETQ. CDR3 length equals 16 residues. Losses at the gene ends were 4 bases for V and 1 base for J; bases not matched to a gene: 7. 13 Jbeta primers and 60 Vbeta primers were used for the PCR. Measured with immunoSEQ multiplex PCR; TCRdb has only the in-frame clones, and not every one. The repertoire includes around 100,000 clones, 65% to 85% of them detected once, and more than 5% sits in the top ten. Healthy donors of bone marrow made up the group. Donors likely had unrecorded immune exposures despite being nominally healthy when sampled. The table lists this clone with a few counts. The antigen is not known.

This TCR came from a man aged 35 to 55 in good health and CMV-seropositive. This chain links TRBV5-1 with TRBJ1-4; TRBD1 aligns across 7 bases. The sample comprised PBMCs. The CDR3 is CASSIGQAITNEKLFF. CDR3 nucleotides: TGCGCCAGCAGCATAGGACAGGCCATAACTAATGAAAAACTGTTTTTT.